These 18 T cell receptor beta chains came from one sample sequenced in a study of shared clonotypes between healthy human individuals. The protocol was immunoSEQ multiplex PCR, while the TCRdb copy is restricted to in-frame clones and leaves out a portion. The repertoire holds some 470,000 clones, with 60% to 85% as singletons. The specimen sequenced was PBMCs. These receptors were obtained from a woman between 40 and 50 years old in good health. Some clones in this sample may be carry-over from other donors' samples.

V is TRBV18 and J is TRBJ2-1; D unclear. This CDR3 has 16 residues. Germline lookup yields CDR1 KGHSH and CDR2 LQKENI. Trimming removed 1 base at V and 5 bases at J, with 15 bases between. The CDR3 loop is CASSPLLSGINNEQFF. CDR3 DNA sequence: TGTGCCAGCTCACCACTCTTGTCGGGTATCAACAATGAGCAGTTCTTC.

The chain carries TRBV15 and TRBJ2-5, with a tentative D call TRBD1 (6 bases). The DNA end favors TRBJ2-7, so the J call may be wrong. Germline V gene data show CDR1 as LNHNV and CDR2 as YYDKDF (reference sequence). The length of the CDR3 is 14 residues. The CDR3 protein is CATSRTGVNYEQYF. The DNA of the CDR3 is TGTGCCACCAGCAGGACAGGTGTCAACTACGAGCAGTACTTC.

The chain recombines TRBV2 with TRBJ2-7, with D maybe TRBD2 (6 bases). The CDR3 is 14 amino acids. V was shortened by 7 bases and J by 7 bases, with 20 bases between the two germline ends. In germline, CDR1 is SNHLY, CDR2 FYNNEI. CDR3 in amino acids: CASKGNRRGREQYF. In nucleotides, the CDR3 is TGTGCCAGCAAGGGAAACAGGAGGGGACGGGAGCAGTACTTC.

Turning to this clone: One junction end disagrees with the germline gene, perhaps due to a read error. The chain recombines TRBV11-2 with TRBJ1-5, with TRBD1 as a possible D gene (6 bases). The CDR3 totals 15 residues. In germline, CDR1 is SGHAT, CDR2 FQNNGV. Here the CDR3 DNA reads TGTGCCAGCAGCTTAGCGGGGGCGGGCAACCAGCCCCAGCATTTT. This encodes CASSLAGAGNQPQHF.

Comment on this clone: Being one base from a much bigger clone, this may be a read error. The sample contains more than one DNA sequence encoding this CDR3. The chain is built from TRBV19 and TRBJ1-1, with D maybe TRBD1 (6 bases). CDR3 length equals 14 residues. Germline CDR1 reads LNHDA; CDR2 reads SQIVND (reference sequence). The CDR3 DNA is TGTGCCAGTAGTACGGACAGTGGGCGCACTGAGGCTTTCTTT. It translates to CASSTDSGRTEAFF.

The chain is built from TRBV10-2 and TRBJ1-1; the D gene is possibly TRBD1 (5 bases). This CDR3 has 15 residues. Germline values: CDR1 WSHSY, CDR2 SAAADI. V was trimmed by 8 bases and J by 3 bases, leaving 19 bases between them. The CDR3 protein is CASRHTTGGDTEAFF. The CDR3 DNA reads TGCGCCAGCCGACATACGACGGGGGGGGACACTGAAGCTTTCTTT.

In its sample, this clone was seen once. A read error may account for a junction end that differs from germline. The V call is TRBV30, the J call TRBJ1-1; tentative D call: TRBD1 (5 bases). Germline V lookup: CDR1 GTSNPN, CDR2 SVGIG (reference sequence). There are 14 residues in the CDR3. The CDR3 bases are TGTGCCTGGAGTGTACCGCACAGGAACACTGAAGCTCTCTTT. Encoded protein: CAWSVPHRNTEALF.

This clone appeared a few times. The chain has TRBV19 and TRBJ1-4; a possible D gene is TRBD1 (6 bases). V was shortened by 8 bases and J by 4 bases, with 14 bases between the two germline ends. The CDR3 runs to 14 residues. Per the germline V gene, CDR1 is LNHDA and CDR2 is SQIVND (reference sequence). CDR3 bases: TGTGCCAGTTCGTGGGGGCAACTTAATGAAAAACTGTTTTTT. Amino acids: CASSWGQLNEKLFF.

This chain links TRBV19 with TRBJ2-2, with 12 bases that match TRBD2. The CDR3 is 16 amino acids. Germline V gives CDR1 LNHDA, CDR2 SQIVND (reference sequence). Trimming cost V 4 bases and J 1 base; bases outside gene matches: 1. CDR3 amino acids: CASSKLAGGNTGELFF. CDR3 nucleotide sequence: TGTGCCAGTAGTAAACTAGCGGGAGGGAACACCGGGGAGCTGTTTTTT.

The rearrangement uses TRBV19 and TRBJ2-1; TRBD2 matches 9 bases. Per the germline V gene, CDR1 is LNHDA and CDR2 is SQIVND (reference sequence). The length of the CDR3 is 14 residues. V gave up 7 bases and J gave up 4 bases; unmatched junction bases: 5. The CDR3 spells CASNEREVYNEQFF. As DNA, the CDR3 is TGTGCCAGTAACGAGCGGGAGGTTTACAATGAGCAGTTCTTC.

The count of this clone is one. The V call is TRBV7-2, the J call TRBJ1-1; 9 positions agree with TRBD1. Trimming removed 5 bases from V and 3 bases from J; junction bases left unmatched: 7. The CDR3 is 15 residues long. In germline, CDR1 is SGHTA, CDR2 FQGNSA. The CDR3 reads CASSRWTGEDTEAFF. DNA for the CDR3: TGTGCCAGCAGCCGATGGACAGGGGAAGACACTGAAGCTTTCTTT.

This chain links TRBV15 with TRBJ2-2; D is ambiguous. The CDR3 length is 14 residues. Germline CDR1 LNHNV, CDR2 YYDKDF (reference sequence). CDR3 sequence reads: CAVTPSSNTGELFF. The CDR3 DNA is TGTGCAGTAACGCCGTCGTCGAACACCGGGGAGCTGTTTTTT.

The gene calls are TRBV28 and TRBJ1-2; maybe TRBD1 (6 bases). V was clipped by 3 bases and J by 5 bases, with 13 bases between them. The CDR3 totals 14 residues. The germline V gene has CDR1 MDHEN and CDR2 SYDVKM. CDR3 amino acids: CASSFGGLGYGYTF. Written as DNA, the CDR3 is TGTGCCAGCAGTTTTGGGGGGCTCGGATATGGCTACACCTTC.

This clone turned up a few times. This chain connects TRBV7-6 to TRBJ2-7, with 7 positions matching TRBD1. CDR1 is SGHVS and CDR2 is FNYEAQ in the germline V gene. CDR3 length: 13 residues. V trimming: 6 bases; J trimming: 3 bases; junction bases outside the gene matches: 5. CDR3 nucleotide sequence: TGTGCCAGCAGACGTGGACAGGACTACGAGCAGTACTTC. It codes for CASRRGQDYEQYF.

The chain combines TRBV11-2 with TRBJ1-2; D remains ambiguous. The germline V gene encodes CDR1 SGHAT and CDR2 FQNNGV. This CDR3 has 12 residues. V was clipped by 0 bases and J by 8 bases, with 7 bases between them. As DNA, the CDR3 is TGTGCCAGCAGCTTAGAACGGGCCGGCTACACCTTC. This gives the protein CASSLERAGYTF.

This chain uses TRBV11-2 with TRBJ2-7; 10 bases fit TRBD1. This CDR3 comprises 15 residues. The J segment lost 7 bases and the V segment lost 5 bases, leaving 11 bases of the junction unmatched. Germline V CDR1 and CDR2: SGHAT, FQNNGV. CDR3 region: CASSQPRQGAYEQYF. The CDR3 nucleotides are TGTGCCAGCAGCCAACCCCGACAGGGGGCGTATGAGCAGTACTTC.

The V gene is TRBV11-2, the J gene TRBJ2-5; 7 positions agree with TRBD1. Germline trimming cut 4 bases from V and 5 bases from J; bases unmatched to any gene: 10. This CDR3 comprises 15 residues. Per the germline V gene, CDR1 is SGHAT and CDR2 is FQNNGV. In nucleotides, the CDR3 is TGTGCCAGCAGCTATGCCGGACAGGTAGCCGAGACCCAGTACTTC. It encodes CASSYAGQVAETQYF.

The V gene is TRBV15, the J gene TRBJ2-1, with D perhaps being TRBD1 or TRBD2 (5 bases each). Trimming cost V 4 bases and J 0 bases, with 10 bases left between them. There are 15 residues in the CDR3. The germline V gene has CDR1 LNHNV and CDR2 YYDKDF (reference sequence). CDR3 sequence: CATSTGRRSYNEQFF. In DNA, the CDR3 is TGTGCCACCAGCACGGGACGTCGCTCCTACAATGAGCAGTTCTTC.